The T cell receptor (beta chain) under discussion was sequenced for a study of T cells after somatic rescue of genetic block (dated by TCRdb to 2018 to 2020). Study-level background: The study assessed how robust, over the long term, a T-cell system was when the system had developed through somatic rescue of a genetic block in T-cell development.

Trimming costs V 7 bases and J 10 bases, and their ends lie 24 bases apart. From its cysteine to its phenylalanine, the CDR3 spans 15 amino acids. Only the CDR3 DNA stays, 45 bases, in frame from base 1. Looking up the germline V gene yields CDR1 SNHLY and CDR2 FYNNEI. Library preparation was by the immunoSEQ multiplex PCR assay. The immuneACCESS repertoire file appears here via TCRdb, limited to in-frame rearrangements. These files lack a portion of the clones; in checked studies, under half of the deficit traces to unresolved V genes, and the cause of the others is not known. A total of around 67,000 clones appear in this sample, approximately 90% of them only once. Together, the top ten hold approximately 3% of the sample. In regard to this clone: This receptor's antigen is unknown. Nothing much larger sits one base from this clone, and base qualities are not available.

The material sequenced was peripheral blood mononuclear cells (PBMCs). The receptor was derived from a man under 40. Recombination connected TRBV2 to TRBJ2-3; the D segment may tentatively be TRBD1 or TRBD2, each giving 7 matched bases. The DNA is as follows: TGTGCCAGCACGTCGGGCCTCTCAGGGGGGGTGCCGCAGTATTTT. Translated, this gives CASTSGLSGGVPQYF.